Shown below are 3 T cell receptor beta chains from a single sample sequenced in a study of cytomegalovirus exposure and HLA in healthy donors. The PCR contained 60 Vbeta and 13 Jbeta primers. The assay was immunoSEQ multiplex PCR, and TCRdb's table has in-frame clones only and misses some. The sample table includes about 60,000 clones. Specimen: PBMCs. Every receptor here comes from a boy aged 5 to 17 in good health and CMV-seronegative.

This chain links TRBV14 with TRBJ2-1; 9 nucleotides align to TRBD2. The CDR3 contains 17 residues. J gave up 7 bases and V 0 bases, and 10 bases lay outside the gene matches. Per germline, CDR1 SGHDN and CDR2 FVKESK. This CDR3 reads CASSQDSFSGGRNEQFF. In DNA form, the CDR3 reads TGTGCCAGCAGCCAAGATAGTTTTAGCGGGGGACGGAATGAGCAGTTCTTC.

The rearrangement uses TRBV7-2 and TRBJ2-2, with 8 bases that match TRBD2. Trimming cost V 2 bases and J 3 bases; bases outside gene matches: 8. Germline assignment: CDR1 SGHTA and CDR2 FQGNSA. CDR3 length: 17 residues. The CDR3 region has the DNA TGTGCCAGCAGCTTAATCTCAGCGGGAGTCTACACCGGGGAGCTGTTTTTT. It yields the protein CASSLISAGVYTGELFF.

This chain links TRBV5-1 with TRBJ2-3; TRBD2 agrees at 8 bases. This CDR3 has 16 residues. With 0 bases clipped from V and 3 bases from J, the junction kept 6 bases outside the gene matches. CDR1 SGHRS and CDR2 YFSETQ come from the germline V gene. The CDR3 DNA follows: TGCGCCAGCAGCTTGGGGTCGGGGGGGGCAACAGATACGCAGTATTTT. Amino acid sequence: CASSLGSGGATDTQYF. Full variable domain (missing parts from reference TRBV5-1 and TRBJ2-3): KAGVTQTPRYLIKTRGQQVTLSCSPISGHRSVSWYQQTPGQGLQFLFEYFSETQRNKGNFPGRFSGRQFSNSRSEMNVSTLELGDSALYLCASSLGSGGATDTQYFGPGTRLTVL.